This TCR beta chain came from a study of T cells in Graves' hyperthyroidism and ophthalmopathy. This clonotype was detected many times. Trimming cost V 3 bases and J 1 base; bases outside gene matches: 7. Germline CDR1 reads PRHDT; CDR2 reads FYEKMQ (reference sequence). This CDR3 is 16 amino acids long. The source material, RNA transcripts, was used to amplify TCR beta CDR3 regions. A set of HTBI primers served as the primers for a first-round RT-PCR of the TCR CDR3. TCRdb redid the calling of the multiplex PCR reads with MiXCR, one entry per CDR3 protein. The sample records 650,000 to 850,000 distinct CDR3 sequences, approximately 18% being singletons.

The genes are TRBV13 and TRBJ2-3, with TRBD2 matching 7 bases. This receptor was identified in a woman aged 45-59 years with Graves' hyperthyroidism that later progressed to Graves' ophthalmopathy. The sequenced sample was blood. CDR3 sequence: CASSLRSGTGTDTQYF. The CDR3 region has the DNA TGTGCCAGCAGCTTGAGGAGCGGGACGGGCACAGATACGCAGTATTTT.